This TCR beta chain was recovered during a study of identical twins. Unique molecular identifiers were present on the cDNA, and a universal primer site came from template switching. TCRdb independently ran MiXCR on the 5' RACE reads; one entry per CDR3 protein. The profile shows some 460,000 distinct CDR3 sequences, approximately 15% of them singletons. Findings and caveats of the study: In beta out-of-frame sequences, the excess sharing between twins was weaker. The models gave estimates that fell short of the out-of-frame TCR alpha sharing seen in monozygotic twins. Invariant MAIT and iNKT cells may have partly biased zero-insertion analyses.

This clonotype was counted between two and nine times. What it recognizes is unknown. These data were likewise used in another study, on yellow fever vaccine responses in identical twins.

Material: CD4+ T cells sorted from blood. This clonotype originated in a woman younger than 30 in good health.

CDR3 sequence: CSATTSGILGYEQYF. The CDR3 DNA sequence: TGCAGTGCTACCACTAGCGGGATACTAGGCTACGAGCAGTACTTC. The genes are TRBV20-1 and TRBJ2-7, with 10 positions matching TRBD2. Germline V CDR1 and CDR2: DFQATT, SNEGSKA (reference sequence). V lost 4 bases and J lost 3; bases outside the gene matches: 9. This CDR3 contains 15 residues.